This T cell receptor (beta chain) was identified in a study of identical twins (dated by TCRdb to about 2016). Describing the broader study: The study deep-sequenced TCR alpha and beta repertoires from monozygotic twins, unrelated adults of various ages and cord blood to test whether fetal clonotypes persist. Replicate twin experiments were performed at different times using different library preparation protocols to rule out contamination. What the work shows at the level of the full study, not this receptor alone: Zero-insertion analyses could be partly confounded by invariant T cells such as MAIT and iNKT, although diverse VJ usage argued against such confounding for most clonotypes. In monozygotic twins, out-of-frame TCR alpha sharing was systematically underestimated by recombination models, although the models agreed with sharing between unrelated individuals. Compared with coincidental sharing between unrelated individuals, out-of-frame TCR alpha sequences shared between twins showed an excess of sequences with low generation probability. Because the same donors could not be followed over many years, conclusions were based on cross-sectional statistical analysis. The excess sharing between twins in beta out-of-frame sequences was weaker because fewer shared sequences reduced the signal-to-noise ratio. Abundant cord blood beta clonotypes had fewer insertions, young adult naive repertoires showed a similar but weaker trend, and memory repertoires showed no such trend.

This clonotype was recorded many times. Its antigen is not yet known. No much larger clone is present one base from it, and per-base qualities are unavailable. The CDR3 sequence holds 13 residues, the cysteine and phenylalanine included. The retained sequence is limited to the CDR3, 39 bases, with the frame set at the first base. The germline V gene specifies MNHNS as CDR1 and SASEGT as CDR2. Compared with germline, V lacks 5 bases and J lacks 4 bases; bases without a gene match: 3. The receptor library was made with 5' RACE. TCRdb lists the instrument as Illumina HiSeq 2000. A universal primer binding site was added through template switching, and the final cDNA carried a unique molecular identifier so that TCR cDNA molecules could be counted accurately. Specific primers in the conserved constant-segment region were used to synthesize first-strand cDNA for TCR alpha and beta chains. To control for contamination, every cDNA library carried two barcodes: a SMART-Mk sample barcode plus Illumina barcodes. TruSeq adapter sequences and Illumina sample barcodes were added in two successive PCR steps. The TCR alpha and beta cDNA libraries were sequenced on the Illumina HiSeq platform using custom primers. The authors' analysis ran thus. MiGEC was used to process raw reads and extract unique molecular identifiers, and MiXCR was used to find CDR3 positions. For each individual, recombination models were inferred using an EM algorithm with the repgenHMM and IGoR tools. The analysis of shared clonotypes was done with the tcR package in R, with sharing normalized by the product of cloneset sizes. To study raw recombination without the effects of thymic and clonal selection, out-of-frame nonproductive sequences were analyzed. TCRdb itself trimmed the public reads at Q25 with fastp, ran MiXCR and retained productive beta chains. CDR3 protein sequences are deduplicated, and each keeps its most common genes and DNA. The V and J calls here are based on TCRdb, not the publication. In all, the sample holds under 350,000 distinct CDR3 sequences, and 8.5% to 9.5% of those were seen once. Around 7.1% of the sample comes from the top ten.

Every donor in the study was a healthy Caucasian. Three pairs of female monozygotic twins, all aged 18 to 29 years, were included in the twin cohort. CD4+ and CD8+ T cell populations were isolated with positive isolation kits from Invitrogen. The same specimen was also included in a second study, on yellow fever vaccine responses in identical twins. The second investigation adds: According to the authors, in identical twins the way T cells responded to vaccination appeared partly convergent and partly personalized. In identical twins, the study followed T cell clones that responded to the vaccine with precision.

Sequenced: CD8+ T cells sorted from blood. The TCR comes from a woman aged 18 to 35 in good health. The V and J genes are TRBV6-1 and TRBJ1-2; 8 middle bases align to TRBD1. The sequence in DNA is TGTGCCAGCAGTCTTACAGGGGGCTATGGCTACACCTTC. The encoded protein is CASSLTGGYGYTF.